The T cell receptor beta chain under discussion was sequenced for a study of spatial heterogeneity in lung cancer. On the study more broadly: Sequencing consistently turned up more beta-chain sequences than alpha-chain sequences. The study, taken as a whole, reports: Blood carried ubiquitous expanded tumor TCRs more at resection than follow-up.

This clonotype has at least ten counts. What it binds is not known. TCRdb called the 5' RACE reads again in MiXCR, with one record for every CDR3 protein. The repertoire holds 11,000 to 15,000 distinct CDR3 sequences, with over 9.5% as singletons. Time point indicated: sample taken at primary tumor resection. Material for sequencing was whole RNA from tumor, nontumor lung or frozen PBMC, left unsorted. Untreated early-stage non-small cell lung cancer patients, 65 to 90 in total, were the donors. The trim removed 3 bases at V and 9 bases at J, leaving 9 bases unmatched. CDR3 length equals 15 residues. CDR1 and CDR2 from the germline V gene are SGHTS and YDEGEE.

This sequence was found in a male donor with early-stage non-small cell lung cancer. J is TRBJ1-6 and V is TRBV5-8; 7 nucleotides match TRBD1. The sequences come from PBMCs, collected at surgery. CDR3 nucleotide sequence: TGTGCCAGCAGCTCAGGGACAGCTCCTCTTTCACCCCTCCACTTT. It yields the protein CASSSGTAPLSPLHF.